Listed below are T cell receptor beta chains from one sample, sequenced in a study of cytomegalovirus exposure and HLA in healthy donors. Profiling relied on immunoSEQ multiplex PCR, and the TCRdb table lists in-frame clones only, not all of them. There are 210,000 or so clones in the sample; over 60% occur only once, and roughly a sixth lies in the top ten. The sample comprised PBMCs. The source is a man aged 35 to 55 in good health and CMV-seronegative. The CDR3 runs from the conserved cysteine through the conserved F or W. The D gene is left open where the match is weak. The size field is filled for only some rows; it gives once, few, many or a size class.

TRBV7-6	17	TRBJ1-5	.	.	TGTGCCAGCAGCTTAGAGGCGGTACAGGGTCTCAATCAGCCCCAGCATTTT	CASSLEAVQGLNQPQHF
TRBV28	17	TRBJ2-1	.	TRBD2	TGTGCCAGCACTTTTAGCGGGAGCGGGAGTCCCTACAATGAGCAGTTCTTC	CASTFSGSGSPYNEQFF
TRBV5-1	15	TRBJ2-1	.	TRBD2	TGCGCCAGCAGCCTCGGGACTAGCGGGTACAATGAGCAGTTCTTC	CASSLGTSGYNEQFF
TRBV10-3	12	TRBJ2-3	.	.	TGTGCCATCAGCCGCAGGGGAGATACGCAGTATTTT	CAISRRGDTQYF
TRBV6-1	15	TRBJ2-7	.	TRBD1	TGTGCCAGCAACCCGCGACAGGGGGCAGCGGGCGAGCAGTACTTC	CASNPRQGAAGEQYF
TRBV9	14	TRBJ2-3	.	TRBD1	TGTGCCAGCAGTTGGACAGGGGGCACAGATACGCAGTATTTT	CASSWTGGTDTQYF
TRBV29-1	14	TRBJ1-5	.	.	TGCAGCCCTAATACAGGGCCCCGTCTTCAGCCCCAGCATTTT	CSPNTGPRLQPQHF
TRBV5-1	18	TRBJ2-6	.	.	TGCGCCAGCAGCTTGGCCTTTGGGGAGATCTCTGGGGCCAACGTCCTGACTTTC	CASSLAFGEISGANVLTF
TRBV29-1	13	TRBJ1-3	.	.	TGCAGCGTTGAAATGGGCCCTGGAAACACCATATATTTT	CSVEMGPGNTIYF
TRBV11-2	16	TRBJ1-2	once	TRBD1	TGTGCCAGCAGCTTAATAAGGGACAGAGCTAACTATGGCTACACCTTC	CASSLIRDRANYGYTF
TRBV9	13	TRBJ1-1	.	.	TGTGCCAGCAGCGTAGGAGGTTGGACTGAAGCTTTCTTT	CASSVGGWTEAFF
TRBV5-1	13	TRBJ2-3	few	.	TGCGCCAGCAGCTTGGACTTCCTAGAGTCACAGTATTTT	CASSLDFLESQYF
TRBV7-9	15	TRBJ2-7	.	TRBD2	TGTGCCAGCAGCTTAGAACCGACGGGAGGCTACGAGCAGTACTTC	CASSLEPTGGYEQYF
TRBV2	13	TRBJ1-1	.	TRBD1	TGTGCCAGCAGCGGACAGGGTCAAGTCGAAGCTTTCTTT	CASSGQGQVEAFF
TRBV6-1	14	TRBJ2-2	.	.	TGTGCCAGCAGTCCCGGTCCGCACACCGGGGAGCTGTTTTTT	CASSPGPHTGELFF
TRBV28	15	TRBJ2-7	.	.	TGTGCCAGCAGTTTTGCGCGGCAGGGGCTCTACGAGCAGTACTTC	CASSFARQGLYEQYF
TRBV5-6	13	TRBJ1-4	few	.	TGTGCCAGCAGCTTGGTAGAGACAAGAGAACTGTTTTTT	CASSLVETRELFF
TRBV5-5	15	TRBJ1-3	.	.	TGTGCCAGCAGCTCTGTTTCAGGGTCCGGAAACACCATATATTTT	CASSSVSGSGNTIYF
TRBV14	15	TRBJ2-5	.	.	TGTGCCAGCAGCCCCAGGGGACCGCTCTTGGAGACCCAGTACTTC	CASSPRGPLLETQYF
TRBV5-1	13	TRBJ2-5	.	TRBD2	TGCGCCAGCAGCCCCAGCGGGGAAGGGACCCAGTACTTC	CASSPSGEGTQYF
TRBV6-5	14	TRBJ2-7	.	TRBD1	TGTGCCAGCAGTGACCGGGACAGGACCTACGAGCAGTACTTC	CASSDRDRTYEQYF
TRBV11-3	12	TRBJ2-7	.	.	TGTGCCAGCAGCTTAGGAAGGGGCGAGCAGTACTTC	CASSLGRGEQYF
TRBV5-1	17	TRBJ1-5	.	TRBD1	TGCGCCAGCAGCCCCGACTCGCCTATGGACAGGGACCAGCCCCAGCATTTT	CASSPDSPMDRDQPQHF
TRBV4-3	14	TRBJ1-2	.	.	TGCGCCAGCAGCCCTACCGGACGGGGGTATGGCTACACCTTC	CASSPTGRGYGYTF
TRBV30	13	TRBJ1-1	.	.	TGTGCCTGGAGTGTTCATGGGAGCACTGAAGCTTTCTTT	CAWSVHGSTEAFF